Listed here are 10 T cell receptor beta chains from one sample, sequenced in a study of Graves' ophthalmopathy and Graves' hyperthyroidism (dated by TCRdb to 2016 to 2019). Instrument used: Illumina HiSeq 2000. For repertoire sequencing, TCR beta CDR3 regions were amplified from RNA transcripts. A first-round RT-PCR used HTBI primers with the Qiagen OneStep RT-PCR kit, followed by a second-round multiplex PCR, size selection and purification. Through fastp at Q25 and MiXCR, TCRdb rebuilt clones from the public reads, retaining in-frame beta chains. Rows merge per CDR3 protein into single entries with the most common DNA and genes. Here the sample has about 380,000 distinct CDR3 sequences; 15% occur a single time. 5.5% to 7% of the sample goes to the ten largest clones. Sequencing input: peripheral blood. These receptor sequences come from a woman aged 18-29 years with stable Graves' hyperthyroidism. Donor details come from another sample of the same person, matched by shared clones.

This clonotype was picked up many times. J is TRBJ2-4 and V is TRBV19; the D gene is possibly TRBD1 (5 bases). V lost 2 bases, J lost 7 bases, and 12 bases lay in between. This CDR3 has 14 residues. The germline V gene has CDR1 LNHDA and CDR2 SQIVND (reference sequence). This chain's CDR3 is CASSIQGVGNIQYF. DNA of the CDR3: TGTGCCAGTAGTATACAGGGCGTTGGTAACATTCAGTACTTC.

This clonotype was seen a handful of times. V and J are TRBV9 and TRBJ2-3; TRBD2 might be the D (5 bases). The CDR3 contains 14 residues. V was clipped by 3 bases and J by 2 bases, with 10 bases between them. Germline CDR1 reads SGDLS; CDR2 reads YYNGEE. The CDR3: CASSDGKTTDTQYF. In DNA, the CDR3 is TGTGCCAGCAGCGACGGGAAAACCACAGATACGCAGTATTTT.

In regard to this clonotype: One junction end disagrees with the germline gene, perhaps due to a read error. The CDR3 protein is CSARATGFGGLFF. As DNA, the CDR3 is TGCAGTGCTAGAGCCACAGGGTTCGGGGGGCTGTTTTTT. The chain employs TRBV20-1 and TRBJ2-2; D could derive from TRBD1 or TRBD2 (6 bases each). CDR1 DFQATT and CDR2 SNEGSKA come from the germline V gene (reference sequence). The CDR3 spans 13 residues.

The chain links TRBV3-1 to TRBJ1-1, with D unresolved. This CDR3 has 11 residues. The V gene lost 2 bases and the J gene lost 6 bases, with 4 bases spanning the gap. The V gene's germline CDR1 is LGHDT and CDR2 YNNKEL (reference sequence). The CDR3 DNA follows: TGTGCCAGCAGCCAACTCGCTGAAGCTTTCTTT. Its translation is CASSQLAEAFF.

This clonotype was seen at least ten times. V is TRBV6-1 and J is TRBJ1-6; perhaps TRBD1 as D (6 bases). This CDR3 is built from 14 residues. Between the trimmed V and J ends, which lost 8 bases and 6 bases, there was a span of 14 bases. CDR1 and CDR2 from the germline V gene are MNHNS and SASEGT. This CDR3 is CASALGTINSPLHF. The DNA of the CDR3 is TGTGCCAGCGCCCTCGGGACAATTAATTCACCCCTCCACTTT.

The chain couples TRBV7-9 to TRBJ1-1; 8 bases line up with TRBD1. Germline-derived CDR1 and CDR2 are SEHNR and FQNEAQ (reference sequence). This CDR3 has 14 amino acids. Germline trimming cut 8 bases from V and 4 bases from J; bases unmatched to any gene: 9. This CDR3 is CASCSATGVTEAFF. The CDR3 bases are TGTGCCAGCTGCTCCGCGACAGGGGTCACTGAAGCTTTCTTT. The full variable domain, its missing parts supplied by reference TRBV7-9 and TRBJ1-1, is DTGVSQNPRHKITKRGQNVTFRCDPISEHNRLYWYRQTLGQGPEFLTYFQNEAQLEKSRLLSDRFSAERPKGSFSTLEIQRTEQGDSAMYLCASCSATGVTEAFFGQGTRLTVV.

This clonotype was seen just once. CDR3 DNA sequence: TGTGCCAGCACCGACCCGGCGGATGAAGCGACCCAGTACTTC. Encoded protein: CASTDPADEATQYF. The chain carries TRBV6-1 and TRBJ2-5, with no clear D. The CDR3 sequence is 14 residues long. V lost 7 bases and J lost 7, with 19 bases in between. The germline gives CDR1 MNHNS, CDR2 SASEGT.

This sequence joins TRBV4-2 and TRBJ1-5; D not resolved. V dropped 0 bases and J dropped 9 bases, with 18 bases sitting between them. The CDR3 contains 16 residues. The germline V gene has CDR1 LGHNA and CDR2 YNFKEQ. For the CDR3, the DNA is TGTGCCAGCAGCCAAGATCCACGGACCGGGTCTCGGCCCCAGCATTTT. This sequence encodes CASSQDPRTGSRPQHF.

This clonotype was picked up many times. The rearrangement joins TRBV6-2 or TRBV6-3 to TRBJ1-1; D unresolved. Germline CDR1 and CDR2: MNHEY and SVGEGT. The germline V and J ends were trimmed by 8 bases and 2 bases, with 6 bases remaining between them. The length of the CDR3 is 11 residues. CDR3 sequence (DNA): TGTGCCAGCTCCCACAACACTGAAGCTTTCTTT. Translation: CASSHNTEAFF.

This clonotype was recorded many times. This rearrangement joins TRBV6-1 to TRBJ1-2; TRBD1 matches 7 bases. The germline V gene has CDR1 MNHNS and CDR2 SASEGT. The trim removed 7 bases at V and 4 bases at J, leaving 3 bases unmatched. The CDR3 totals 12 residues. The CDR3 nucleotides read TGTGCCAGCACCTGGACAGGCTATGGCTACACCTTC. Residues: CASTWTGYGYTF.